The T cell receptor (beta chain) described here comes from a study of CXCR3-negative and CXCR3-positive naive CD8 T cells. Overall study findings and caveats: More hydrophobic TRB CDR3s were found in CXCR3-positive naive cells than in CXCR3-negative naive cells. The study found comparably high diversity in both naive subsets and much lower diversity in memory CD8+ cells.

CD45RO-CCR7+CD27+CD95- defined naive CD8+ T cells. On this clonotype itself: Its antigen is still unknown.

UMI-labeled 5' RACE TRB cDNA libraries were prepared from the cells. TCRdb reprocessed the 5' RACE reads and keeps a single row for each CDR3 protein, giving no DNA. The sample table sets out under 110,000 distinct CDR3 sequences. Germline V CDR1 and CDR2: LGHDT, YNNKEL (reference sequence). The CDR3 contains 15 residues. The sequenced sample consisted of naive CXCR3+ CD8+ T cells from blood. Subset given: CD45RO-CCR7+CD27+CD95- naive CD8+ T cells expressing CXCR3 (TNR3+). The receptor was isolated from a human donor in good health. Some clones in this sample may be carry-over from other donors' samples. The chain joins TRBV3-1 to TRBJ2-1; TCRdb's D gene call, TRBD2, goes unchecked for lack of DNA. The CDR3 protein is CASSHWTSGSDEQFF.